This TCR beta chain was captured in a study of blood T cell repertoires in COVID-19. For the study at large: In each case, the material was cDNA or gDNA derived from T cells, B-cell-depleted T cells, or PBMCs.

Individuals in the exposed group had encountered a COVID-19 case within 2 weeks preceding study entry. As handled by the study authors: The authors estimated nucleated cell counts from reference gene primer amplification. Produced via immunoSEQ multiplex PCR; TCRdb's table is partial and in-frame only. V and J calls plus clone size are reproduced from that table; the DNA served to infer D and trimming. The table shows some 320,000 clones, with around 84% occurring only once. The CDR3 length is 14 residues. V trimming: 5 bases; J trimming: 4 bases; junction bases outside the gene matches: 3. CDR1 is LNHNV and CDR2 is YYDKDF in the germline V gene (reference sequence).

V is TRBV15 and J is TRBJ2-2; 8 positions match TRBD2. The sequenced sample consisted of PBMCs or T cells enriched from blood (not recorded which). This TCR derives from a woman between 25 and 40 years old who had been exposed to COVID-19. The CDR3 DNA sequence: TGTGCCACCAGCCACAGCGGGAGCACCGGGGAGCTGTTTTTT. It is translated as CATSHSGSTGELFF.